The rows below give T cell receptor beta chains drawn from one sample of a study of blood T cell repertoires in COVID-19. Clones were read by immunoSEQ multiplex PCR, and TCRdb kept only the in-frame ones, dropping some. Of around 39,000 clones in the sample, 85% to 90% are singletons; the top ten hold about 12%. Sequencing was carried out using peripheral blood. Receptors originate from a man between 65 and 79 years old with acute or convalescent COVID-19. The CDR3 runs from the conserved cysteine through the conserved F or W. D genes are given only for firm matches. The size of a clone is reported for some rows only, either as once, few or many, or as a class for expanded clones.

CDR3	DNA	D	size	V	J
CASSLFTDTYSGNTIYF	TGTGCCAGCAGCTTGTTCACAGATACGTACTCTGGAAACACCATATATTTT	.	.	TRBV7-2	TRBJ1-3
CSVDARYGQETQYF	TGCAGCGTTGATGCAAGGTACGGGCAAGAGACCCAGTACTTC	.	.	TRBV29-1	TRBJ2-5
CASSLALWDTQYF	TGTGCCAGCAGTTTGGCTCTTTGGGATACGCAGTATTTT	.	.	TRBV27	TRBJ2-3
CASSMQRISNQPQHF	TGTGCCAGCTCAATGCAGCGGATTAGCAATCAGCCCCAGCATTTT	.	once	TRBV18	TRBJ1-5
CASSLVAVGETQYF	TGTGCCAGCAGCTTAGTAGCGGTGGGGGAGACCCAGTACTTC	.	few	TRBV7-9	TRBJ2-5
CASSLRESAYEQYF	TGCGCCAGCAGCCTACGGGAGTCCGCCTACGAGCAGTACTTC	.	once	TRBV4-1	TRBJ2-7
CASSYLVLATGANVLTF	TGTGCCAGCAGTTACTTGGTACTAGCAACTGGGGCCAACGTCCTGACTTTC	.	.	TRBV6-2/TRBV6-3	TRBJ2-6
CASSPGQGKKEQETQYF	TGTGCCAGCAGCCCAGGACAGGGAAAAAAGGAGCAAGAGACCCAGTACTTC	TRBD1	few	TRBV28	TRBJ2-5
CASSLRETQYF	TGTGCCAGCAGCCTTCGGGAGACCCAGTACTTC	.	few	TRBV5-6	TRBJ2-5
CASSSDSSGNTIYF	TGTGCCAGCAGCTCAGACAGCTCTGGAAACACCATATATTTT	.	.	TRBV7-3	TRBJ1-3
CASSKGTGTGYEQYF	TGTGCCAGCAGTAAAGGAACCGGGACAGGCTACGAGCAGTACTTC	TRBD1	once	TRBV6-2/TRBV6-3	TRBJ2-7
CATSDLEFGGEETQYF	TGTGCCACCAGTGATTTGGAGTTCGGCGGGGAAGAGACCCAGTACTTC	.	once	TRBV24-1	TRBJ2-5
CASSGTGLYTDTQYF	TGTGCCAGCAGCGGGACGGGACTCTACACAGATACGCAGTATTTT	.	.	TRBV9	TRBJ2-3
CSVESGEGTDTQYF	TGCAGCGTTGAATCGGGGGAAGGCACAGATACGCAGTATTTT	.	.	TRBV29-1	TRBJ2-3
CASSHQIGSYNEQFF	TGTGCCAGCAGCCACCAGATAGGGAGTTACAATGAGCAGTTCTTC	.	.	TRBV11-3	TRBJ2-1
CASSINAGGRETQYF	TGTGCCAGTAGTATTAACGCAGGGGGACGAGAGACCCAGTACTTC	TRBD1	.	TRBV19	TRBJ2-5
CATSSGLAGREQYF	TGTGCCACCAGCAGTGGGCTAGCGGGACGGGAGCAGTACTTC	TRBD2	.	TRBV15	TRBJ2-7
CASNTGFGGAEAFF	TGTGCCAGTAACACAGGTTTTGGAGGGGCAGAAGCTTTCTTT	.	.	TRBV19	TRBJ1-1
CASSTTSLANEQFF	TGTGCCAGCAGCACCACCTCACTAGCAAATGAGCAGTTCTTC	.	.	TRBV9	TRBJ2-1
CASSTGQARYEQYF	TGTGCCAGCAGCACCGGACAGGCGCGCTACGAGCAGTACTTC	TRBD1	.	TRBV5-4	TRBJ2-7
CASSPTGTGENEQYF	TGTGCCAGCTCTCCTACCGGGACAGGGGAGAACGAGCAGTACTTC	TRBD1	.	TRBV18	TRBJ2-7
CASTYSPTLDYEQYF	TGTGCCAGCACCTACAGTCCGACATTGGACTACGAGCAGTACTTC	.	.	TRBV5-5	TRBJ2-7
CASSPRALGTGELFF	TGTGCCAGCAGCCCCAGGGCCTTGGGCACCGGGGAGCTGTTTTTT	.	.	TRBV9	TRBJ2-2
CASSRYGGPTYEQYF	TGTGCCAGCAGCCGATACGGGGGACCTACCTACGAGCAGTACTTC	.	.	TRBV6-5	TRBJ2-7
CASSLGGQGSAEAFF	TGTGCCAGCAGCTTAGGAGGACAGGGTTCCGCTGAAGCTTTCTTT	TRBD1	.	TRBV7-9	TRBJ1-1
CASSMPGGIGANVLTF	TGTGCCAGTAGTATGCCAGGGGGTATTGGGGCCAACGTCCTGACTTTC	TRBD1	.	TRBV19	TRBJ2-6
CASILFQGASGELFF	TGTGCCAGTATCCTTTTCCAGGGGGCCTCCGGGGAGCTGTTTTTT	TRBD1	.	TRBV19	TRBJ2-2
CASSFRGTEAFF	TGTGCCAGCAGTTTCCGGGGGACTGAAGCTTTCTTT	.	.	TRBV27	TRBJ1-1
CASSAGVNTEAFF	TGTGCCAGCAGCGCAGGGGTGAACACTGAAGCTTTCTTT	.	.	TRBV7-6	TRBJ1-1
CASSIQGAHVGYTF	TGTGCCAGCAGCATTCAGGGGGCGCATGTTGGCTACACCTTC	TRBD1	once	TRBV7-9	TRBJ1-2
CSAWDRGLAFF	TGCAGTGCGTGGGACAGGGGGCTGGCTTTCTTT	TRBD1	.	TRBV20-1	TRBJ1-1
CASSRQANYGYTF	TGTGCCAGCAGCCGACAGGCTAACTATGGCTACACCTTC	.	.	TRBV6-6	TRBJ1-2
CASSQGANSEAFF	TGTGCCAGCTCACAGGGGGCGAACTCTGAAGCTTTCTTT	TRBD1	.	TRBV18	TRBJ1-1
CASSSLYRDRHEAFF	TGTGCCAGCAGCTCTTTATACCGGGACAGACATGAAGCTTTCTTT	TRBD1	.	TRBV7-2	TRBJ1-1
CASSRGPGSGGQGFEKLFF	TGTGCCAGCAGCCGGGGTCCAGGTTCGGGGGGACAGGGTTTTGAAAAACTGTTTTTT	TRBD1	few	TRBV13	TRBJ1-4
CASSQDVLAGGPNTGELFF	TGTGCCAGCAGCCAAGACGTGCTAGCGGGAGGGCCGAACACCGGGGAGCTGTTTTTT	TRBD2	.	TRBV4-2	TRBJ2-2
CASSDRVRNQPQHF	TGTGCCAGCAGTGACAGGGTACGCAATCAGCCCCAGCATTTT	.	once	TRBV2	TRBJ1-5
CASSVTSVSYNEQFF	TGTGCCAGCAGCGTAACTAGCGTCTCCTACAATGAGCAGTTCTTC	TRBD2	.	TRBV11-2	TRBJ2-1
CASEPSGGDEKLFF	TGTGCCAGCGAGCCCTCGGGGGGGGATGAAAAACTGTTTTTT	.	.	TRBV3-1/TRBV3-2	TRBJ1-4
CASSSQQGSGELFF	TGTGCCAGCAGCTCTCAACAGGGTTCCGGGGAGCTGTTTTTT	.	.	TRBV5-6	TRBJ2-2
CASSGESWLDPFF	TGTGCCAGCAGCGGAGAGAGTTGGCTCGACCCGTTCTTC	.	few	TRBV11-2	TRBJ2-1
CASSIGGRGLYGYTF	TGTGCCAGTAGTATTGGCGGCAGGGGCCTCTATGGCTACACCTTC	.	.	TRBV19	TRBJ1-2
CASRRLSFGDNEQFF	TGTGCCAGTCGAAGACTCAGTTTTGGAGATAATGAGCAGTTCTTC	.	.	TRBV28	TRBJ2-1
CASSLYSGYATSGNTIYF	TGTGCCAGCAGCCTATACTCCGGGTACGCCACCTCTGGAAACACCATATATTTT	.	.	TRBV14	TRBJ1-3
CASSLGGLNTQYF	TGTGCCAGCAGCTTAGGGGGGCTCAATACGCAGTATTTT	.	.	TRBV11-3	TRBJ2-3
CASSTERGQPQHF	TGTGCCAGTAGTACCGAACGCGGCCAGCCCCAGCATTTT	.	.	TRBV19	TRBJ1-5
CASSPAYRVGITGELFF	TGCGCCAGCAGCCCGGCTTACAGGGTCGGGATAACCGGGGAGCTGTTTTTT	.	.	TRBV4-3	TRBJ2-2
CASSLNAQGNTEAFF	TGTGCCAGCAGCCTCAACGCTCAGGGAAACACTGAAGCTTTCTTT	.	.	TRBV9	TRBJ1-1
CASSHPLGLYPYEQYF	TGCGCCAGCAGTCATCCTCTGGGGCTGTATCCCTACGAGCAGTACTTC	.	.	TRBV23-1	TRBJ2-7
CASSYKRPLYGYTF	TGTGCCAGCAGTTACAAGAGGCCGCTCTATGGCTACACCTTC	.	.	TRBV6-2/TRBV6-3	TRBJ1-2
CASSVREPLAKNIQYF	TGTGCCAGCAGCGTTCGGGAGCCTCTAGCCAAAAACATTCAGTACTTC	.	.	TRBV21-1	TRBJ2-4
CASRTRDRGRMFF	TGTGCCAGCAGAACCCGGGACAGGGGACGGATGTTTTTT	TRBD1	.	TRBV12-3/TRBV12-4	TRBJ1-4
CASSYSTSSYNSPLHF	TGTGCCAGCAGTTACTCGACTAGCTCCTATAATTCACCCCTCCACTTT	.	.	TRBV6-6	TRBJ1-6